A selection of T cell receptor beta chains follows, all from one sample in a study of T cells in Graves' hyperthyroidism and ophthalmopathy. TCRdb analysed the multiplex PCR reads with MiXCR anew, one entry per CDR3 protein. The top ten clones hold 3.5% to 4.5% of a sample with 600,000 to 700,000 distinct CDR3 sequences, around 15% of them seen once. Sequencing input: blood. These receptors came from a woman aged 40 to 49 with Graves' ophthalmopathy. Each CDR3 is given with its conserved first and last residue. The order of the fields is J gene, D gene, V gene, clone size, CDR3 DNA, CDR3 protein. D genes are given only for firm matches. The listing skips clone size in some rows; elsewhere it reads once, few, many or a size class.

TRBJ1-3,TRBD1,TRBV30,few,TGTGCCTGGGAAGGGACAGGTGGAAACACCATATATTTT,CAWEGTGGNTIYF
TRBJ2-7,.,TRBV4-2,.,TGTGCCAGCAGCTTCACGGCCAGCGCGTCCTACGAGCAGTACTTC,CASSFTASASYEQYF
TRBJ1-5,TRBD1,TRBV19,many,TGTGCCAGTGCTGGGACAGGCAATCAGCCCCAGCATTTT,CASAGTGNQPQHF
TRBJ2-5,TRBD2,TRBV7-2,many,TGTGCCAGCAGCACTCGACTAGCGGAGGGGTTAGGGACCCAGTACTTC,CASSTRLAEGLGTQYF
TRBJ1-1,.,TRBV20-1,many,TGCAGTGCCCCCAACAGGGACACTGAAGCTTTCTTT,CSAPNRDTEAFF
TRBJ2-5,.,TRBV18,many,TGTGCCAGCTCACCACCTCCAGGCCTCCAAGAGACCCAGTACTTC,CASSPPPGLQETQYF
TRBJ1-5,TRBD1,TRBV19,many,TGTGCCAGTAGGGGACAGGGAAGTCAGCCCCAGCATTTT,CASRGQGSQPQHF
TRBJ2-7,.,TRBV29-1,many,TGCAGCGTTGAAATTGTAGGGACAAGAAACTACGAGCAGTACTTC,CSVEIVGTRNYEQYF
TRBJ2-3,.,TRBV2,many,TGTGCCAGCAGTCCTTCAGTCCACACAGATACGCAGTATTTT,CASSPSVHTDTQYF
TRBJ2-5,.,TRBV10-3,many,TGTGCCACCAAAAGGTCGGGAGAAGAGACCCAGTACTTC,CATKRSGEETQYF
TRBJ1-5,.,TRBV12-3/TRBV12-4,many,TGTGCCAGCAGTTTACCGGGGGAGCGTCAGCCCCAGCATTTT,CASSLPGERQPQHF
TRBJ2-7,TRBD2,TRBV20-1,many,TGCAGTGCTACACTAGCGGGGGACTCCTACGAGCAGTACTTC,CSATLAGDSYEQYF
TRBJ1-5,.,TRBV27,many,TGTGCCAGCAGTTTTGGCAGGGGCTCGGATCAGCCCCAGCATTTT,CASSFGRGSDQPQHF
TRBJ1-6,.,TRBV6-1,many,TGTGCCAGCAATCAGGGAGGGAATTCACCCCTCCACTTT,CASNQGGNSPLHF
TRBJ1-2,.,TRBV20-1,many,TGCAGTGCTGGGAAAGGGATTCGGGGCTATGGCTACACCTTC,CSAGKGIRGYGYTF
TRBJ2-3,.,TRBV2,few,TGTGCCAGCAGTGAAGCTAGATTCGACACAGATACGCAGTATTTT,CASSEARFDTDTQYF